The 8 T cell receptor beta chains below come from one sample, sequenced in a study of blood T cell repertoires in COVID-19. Method: immunoSEQ multiplex PCR; TCRdb's copy keeps in-frame clones and lacks some. The table has under 200,000 clones, 80% to 90% seen once; the top ten hold more than 0.7%. Sequencing was carried out using peripheral blood. All receptors come from a woman in her 70s with acute or convalescent COVID-19.

This clone appeared once. CDR3 nucleotides: TGTGCCAGTAGTTATGGAGGCTTAAGGGGCAATCAGCCCCAGCATTTT. It encodes CASSYGGLRGNQPQHF. The rearrangement links TRBV19 to TRBJ1-5; D remains ambiguous. With 5 bases removed from V and 2 bases from J, the gap between germline ends came to 16 bases. Germline V gives CDR1 LNHDA, CDR2 SQIVND (reference sequence). This CDR3 is built from 16 residues.

V is TRBV19 and J is TRBJ1-4; D unresolved. Trimming left V 5 bases short and J 0 bases short, with 13 bases between. Germline V gives CDR1 LNHDA, CDR2 SQIVND (reference sequence). The CDR3 runs 16 residues. The CDR3 region is CASSHPSGATNEKLFF. Here the CDR3 DNA reads TGTGCCAGTAGTCACCCCTCCGGGGCAACTAATGAAAAACTGTTTTTT. The complete variable domain, with remaining parts taken from reference TRBV19 and TRBJ1-4, reads DGGITQSPKYLFRKEGQNVTLSCEQNLNHDAMYWYRQDPGQGLRLIYYSQIVNDFQKGDIAEGYSVSREKKESFPLTVTSAQKNPTAFYLCASSHPSGATNEKLFFGSGTQLSVL.

This sequence joins TRBV18 and TRBJ2-3; D gene uncertain. In germline, CDR1 is KGHSH, CDR2 LQKENI. The CDR3 runs 12 residues. V shed 3 bases and J shed 3 bases, with 4 bases lying between them. In nucleotides, the CDR3 is TGTGCCAGCTCACCGGAGACAGATACGCAGTATTTT. This sequence encodes CASSPETDTQYF.

The chain joins TRBV27 to TRBJ2-3; D is ambiguous. This CDR3 has 12 amino acids. CDR1 is MNHEY and CDR2 is SMNVEV in the germline V gene (reference sequence). The ends were cut back, 5 bases at V and 2 bases at J, with 5 bases in the middle. Written as DNA, the CDR3 is TGTGCCAGCAGTCCAAACACAGATACGCAGTATTTT. Translated: CASSPNTDTQYF.

This clone was seen a handful of times. This chain joins TRBV12-3 or TRBV12-4 and TRBJ1-1; D uncertain. Deletions cut 0 bases from V and 10 bases from J, with 12 bases between. This CDR3 is built from 13 residues. The CDR3 sequence: CASSLAGLWRAFF. The CDR3 nucleotides read TGTGCCAGCAGTTTAGCCGGTCTGTGGAGAGCTTTCTTT.

Only one count was recorded for this clone. The chain carries TRBV3-1 (or the pseudogene TRBV3-2) and TRBJ1-4; D not resolved. Germline-derived CDR1 and CDR2 are LGHDT and YNNKEL (reference sequence). The germline V and J ends were trimmed by 2 bases and 4 bases, with 11 bases remaining between them. The CDR3 totals 15 residues. This CDR3 reads CASSQPGFGNEKLFF. Written as DNA, the CDR3 is TGTGCCAGCAGCCAACCGGGATTTGGTAATGAAAAACTGTTTTTT.

The chain uses TRBV6-5 and TRBJ2-1; 9 nucleotides align to TRBD2. Germline loops: CDR1 MNHEY, CDR2 SVGAGI. The V segment lost 0 bases and the J segment 8 bases; nucleotides outside the gene matches: 5. This CDR3 has 15 amino acids. The CDR3 is CASSYSNLAGHEQFF. The CDR3 coding sequence is TGTGCCAGCAGTTACTCGAACCTAGCGGGACATGAGCAGTTCTTC.

The chain is built from TRBV11-3 and TRBJ1-1; TRBD1 matches 7 bases. Germline assignment: CDR1 SGHNT and CDR2 YENEEA. The CDR3 covers 14 residues. Losses at the gene ends were 5 bases for V and 0 bases for J; bases not matched to a gene: 3. This chain's CDR3 is CASSLGQLNTEAFF. In DNA, the CDR3 is TGTGCCAGCAGCCTGGGACAGCTGAACACTGAAGCTTTCTTT.